The 18 T cell receptor beta chains below all came from one sample that was sequenced in a study of T-cell memory formation after mild COVID-19. TCRdb fed the 5' RACE reads into MiXCR, producing one record per CDR3 protein. The sample has hundreds of thousands of distinct CDR3 sequences; just under 20% are singletons. Sequencing was performed on PBMCs or a T cell subset sorted from them (not recorded which). These receptor sequences come from a man in his late teens or twenties who had mild COVID-19 (a few samples of this study predate the infection). Cell type and time point are not known.

This clonotype was recorded a few times. The rearrangement joins TRBV7-2 to TRBJ2-5; D is possibly TRBD1 (6 bases). Trimming removed 5 bases from V and 9 bases from J, with 10 bases in between. The germline V gene has CDR1 SGHTA and CDR2 FQGNSA. This CDR3 has 11 residues. The CDR3 DNA is TGTGCCAGCAGCAATAAGGGGGCCCAGTACTTC. This sequence encodes CASSNKGAQYF.

This clonotype was observed a few times. The rearrangement joins TRBV7-2 to TRBJ2-2, with no clear D. The CDR3 contains 14 residues. The V gene lost 2 bases and the J gene lost 7 bases, with 11 bases spanning the gap. Per germline, CDR1 SGHTA and CDR2 FQGNSA. The CDR3 region has the DNA TGTGCCAGCAGCTTAATCGCCCTCGGCGGGGAGCTGTTTTTT. Its protein is CASSLIALGGELFF.

The sample holds a few counts of this clonotype. CDR3 nucleotides: TGTGCCACCAGTGGGACCGACAGGGAAGCTTTCTTT. This codes for CATSGTDREAFF. The chain is built from TRBV24-1 and TRBJ1-1; tentatively, D is TRBD1 (6 bases). V lost 5 bases and J 8 bases, leaving 11 bases between the germline ends. Germline CDR1 and CDR2: KGHDR and SFDVKD. The CDR3 extends over 12 amino acids.

This clonotype was counted between two and nine times. A much bigger clone sits one base away, suggesting this may be a read error. The gene calls are TRBV5-5 and TRBJ1-1; perhaps TRBD1 as D (5 bases). The CDR3 consists of 14 residues. CDR1 SGHKS and CDR2 YYEKEE come from the germline V gene (reference sequence). V lost 5 bases, J lost 11 bases, and 22 bases lay in between. The CDR3 loop reads CASRPIRGGVRAFF. The DNA for the CDR3 is TGTGCCAGCAGGCCGATTAGGGGAGGAGTACGCGCTTTCTTT.

The chain combines TRBV11-3 with TRBJ2-1, with 8 bases identical to TRBD2. CDR1 and CDR2 from the germline V gene are SGHNT and YENEEA. This CDR3 has 13 amino acids. The V and J ends lost 5 bases and 9 bases, in that order; junction bases with no gene match: 6. CDR3 region: CASSHPGGGEQFF. CDR3 in DNA: TGTGCCAGCAGCCACCCGGGAGGGGGTGAGCAGTTCTTC.

This clonotype was seen a handful of times. The J gene is TRBJ2-4, the V gene TRBV5-4; tentative D call: TRBD2 (6 bases). The V gene lost 0 bases and the J gene lost 1 base, with 8 bases spanning the gap. The germline gives CDR1 SGHNT, CDR2 YYREEE (reference sequence). There are 15 residues in the CDR3. As DNA, the CDR3 is TGTGCCAGCAGCTTGGGGGGGGACGCCAAAAACATTCAGTACTTC. Translating it yields CASSLGGDAKNIQYF.

The chain links TRBV20-1 to TRBJ1-5, with 9 bases matching TRBD1. CDR1 and CDR2 from the germline V gene are DFQATT and SNEGSKA (reference sequence). Trimming at V came to 5 bases and at J to 6 bases, leaving 5 bases not matched to a gene. This CDR3 spans 13 amino acids. The CDR3 DNA is TGCAGTGCTGTCCCGGGACAGGGTCAGCCCCAGCATTTT. This gives the protein CSAVPGQGQPQHF.

J is TRBJ2-1 and V is TRBV7-2, with a tentative D call TRBD2 (7 bases). The CDR3 loop spans 14 amino acids. CDR1 and CDR2 (germline): SGHTA, FQGNSA. V dropped 5 bases and J dropped 6 bases, with 14 bases sitting between them. CDR3 sequence: CASSVGGAANEQFF. The CDR3 DNA reads as TGTGCCAGCAGCGTAGGGGGGGCAGCCAATGAGCAGTTCTTC.

The rearrangement links TRBV5-1 to TRBJ2-5; TRBD2 agrees at 11 bases. V dropped 5 bases and J dropped 9; count of bases not matched to a gene: 18. The germline CDR1 and CDR2 sequences are SGHRS and YFSETQ. The CDR3 totals 17 residues. The CDR3 DNA reads as TGCGCCAGCAGGTCTCTAGCGGGGGGACCCCTAGGATCGGCCCAGTACTTC. It yields the protein CASRSLAGGPLGSAQYF. The variable domain in full, completed from reference TRBV5-1 and TRBJ2-5, reads KAGVTQTPRYLIKTRGQQVTLSCSPISGHRSVSWYQQTPGQGLQFLFEYFSETQRNKGNFPGRFSGRQFSNSRSEMNVSTLELGDSALYLCASRSLAGGPLGSAQYFGPGTRLLVL.

This clonotype was detected only a few times. The chain links TRBV12-3 or TRBV12-4 to TRBJ2-7; 8 bases line up with TRBD2. The V gene end was trimmed by 2 bases and the J gene end by 3 bases; junction bases not matched to a gene: 6. The CDR3 loop spans 15 amino acids. In DNA form, the CDR3 reads TGTGCCAGCAGTTTAAACCCCCGGGGGGGCTACGAGCAGTACTTC. This sequence encodes CASSLNPRGGYEQYF.

This clonotype was counted a few times. The CDR3 reads CASSPNRGDEQFF. The CDR3, as DNA: TGTGCCAGCAGCCCGAACAGGGGAGATGAGCAGTTCTTC. The V call is TRBV9, the J call TRBJ2-1; TRBD1 matches at 7 bases. With V trimmed by 4 bases and J by 8 bases, 6 bases remained unmatched. The germline gives CDR1 SGDLS, CDR2 YYNGEE. The CDR3 sequence is 13 residues long.

This clonotype was observed a few times. V gene TRBV6-1 combines with J gene TRBJ2-7; tentatively, D is TRBD1 (5 bases). This CDR3 spans 13 amino acids. In germline, CDR1 is MNHNS, CDR2 SASEGT. The V end was cut by 5 bases, the J end by 6 bases, with 14 bases between. CDR3 region: CASSYQGMGEQYV. The CDR3 DNA follows: TGTGCCAGCAGTTACCAGGGAATGGGCGAGCAGTACGTC.

The chain employs TRBV28 and TRBJ2-7; the D gene is possibly TRBD2 (5 bases). CDR1 and CDR2 from the germline V gene are MDHEN and SYDVKM. The CDR3 extends over 14 amino acids. Trimming left V 6 bases short and J 0 bases short, with 12 bases between. This chain's CDR3 is CASSPRGSSYEQYV. In DNA form, the CDR3 reads TGTGCCAGCAGCCCACGGGGAAGCTCCTACGAGCAGTACGTC.

The V and J genes are TRBV24-1 and TRBJ2-3, with a weak D call TRBD2 (7 bases). This CDR3 spans 18 amino acids. The V end was cut by 3 bases, the J end by 2 bases, with 20 bases between. Germline lookup yields CDR1 KGHDR and CDR2 SFDVKD. CDR3 loop: CATSDPSAGAGHTDTQYF. CDR3 DNA sequence: TGTGCCACCAGTGATCCATCCGCGGGGGCGGGGCACACAGATACGCAGTATTTT.

This sequence joins TRBV7-3 and TRBJ2-3, with D possibly TRBD1 on 6 matching bases. Trimming shortened V by 1 base and J by 0 bases, and 14 bases separated the two germline ends. CDR1 and CDR2 from the germline V gene are SGHTA and FQGTGA. CDR3 length: 17 amino acids. The CDR3 sequence is CASSLNLGQTSTDTQYF. For the CDR3, the DNA is TGTGCCAGCAGCTTAAATCTCGGACAGACTAGCACAGATACGCAGTATTTT.

The chain recombines TRBV12-3 or TRBV12-4 with TRBJ2-3, with D possibly matching TRBD1 (5 bases). The CDR3 consists of 14 residues. Trimming stripped 0 bases from V and 5 bases from J, with 9 bases between. The CDR3 nucleotides are TGTGCCAGCAGTTTAGCGGTAGGGGTAGATACGCAGTATTTT. It specifies CASSLAVGVDTQYF.

The V gene is TRBV6-1, the J gene TRBJ2-3, with 8 bases matching TRBD2. The CDR3 loop spans 15 amino acids. The V gene end was trimmed by 4 bases and the J gene end by 2 bases; junction bases not matched to a gene: 5. The V gene's germline CDR1 is MNHNS and CDR2 SASEGT. The CDR3 region is CASSVTGGITDTQYF. CDR3 nucleotides: TGTGCCAGCAGTGTGACGGGGGGGATCACAGATACGCAGTATTTT.

V usage is TRBV7-9 and J usage is TRBJ1-1; 9 bases align to TRBD1. The CDR3 length is 16 residues. The V segment lost 6 bases and the J segment 1 base; nucleotides outside the gene matches: 9. The germline V gene has CDR1 SEHNR and CDR2 FQNEAQ (reference sequence). DNA for the CDR3: TGTGCCAGCAGAACTCAACAGGGGGCTACGAACACTGAAGCTTTCTTT. Translated, it gives CASRTQQGATNTEAFF.